Listed below are T cell receptor beta chains from one sample, sequenced in a study of blood T cell repertoires in COVID-19. Here immunoSEQ multiplex PCR was the method, and the copy in TCRdb shows in-frame clones only, minus some. Counted here are a few hundred thousand clones, around 85% occurring once; the ten biggest clones make up roughly 3.9%. Specimen: peripheral blood. The source of these receptors is a woman aged 18-30 years with acute or convalescent COVID-19. CDR3s include the opening cysteine and the closing phenylalanine or tryptophan. A D gene is named only where the DNA matches it firmly.

d_gene,j_gene,v_gene,CDR3aa
TRBD2,TRBJ2-7,TRBV11-2,CASSLAIPRDYLYEQYF
TRBD2,TRBJ2-1,TRBV2,CASSQTTSGRNNEQFF
.,TRBJ1-4,TRBV11-2,CASSMTVFNEKLFF
.,TRBJ1-1,TRBV9,CASSEYGGPTEAFF
.,TRBJ2-3,TRBV6-1,CATLGGQTGDTQYF
.,TRBJ2-1,TRBV2,CASSEYAAEQFF
.,TRBJ1-2,TRBV19,CASSIRLRGLGYTF
TRBD1,TRBJ1-1,TRBV5-1,CASSSTGDQNTEAFF
.,TRBJ1-4,TRBV28,CASSFTGFNEKLFF
TRBD2,TRBJ2-1,TRBV10-3,CAISDTIAGGPYNEQFF
.,TRBJ2-2,TRBV7-6,CASSPTDTNTGELFF
.,TRBJ1-2,TRBV5-6,CASSSARDYGYTF
TRBD2,TRBJ2-2,TRBV7-2,CASSILGLAGGELFF
.,TRBJ1-5,TRBV6-5,CASTQPQEGNQPQHF
TRBD1,TRBJ2-2,TRBV19,CASSAGGASGELFF
.,TRBJ1-1,TRBV28,CASSLQGTPYTEAFF
TRBD2,TRBJ2-3,TRBV24-1,CATSDASRGAMGDTQYF
TRBD1,TRBJ1-5,TRBV7-9,CASSLASEQGIAPQHF
TRBD1,TRBJ1-1,TRBV19,CASSMETGKWEINTEAFF
TRBD1,TRBJ1-2,TRBV5-6,CASSTGTVGGYTF
TRBD2,TRBJ2-2,TRBV6-5,CASSYAGANTGELFF
.,TRBJ1-2,TRBV3-1/TRBV3-2,CASSQPGLIYGYTF
.,TRBJ2-2,TRBV2,CASSVGRGVTGELFF
TRBD1,TRBJ2-7,TRBV11-2,CASSYRDRVYF
TRBD1,TRBJ1-2,TRBV19,CASTRDRFLGDGYTF
TRBD2,TRBJ2-5,TRBV10-3,CAIKPNGGSGGTETQYF
.,TRBJ2-7,TRBV3-1/TRBV3-2,CASSPTGQSTYEQYF
TRBD2,TRBJ2-2,TRBV10-2,CASSESSGGEYTGELFF
TRBD2,TRBJ2-1,TRBV4-1,CASSQDRGRAYNEQFF
.,TRBJ1-3,TRBV18,CASSPDIGNTIYF
.,TRBJ2-7,TRBV7-5,CARSLGTETAYEQYF
TRBD2,TRBJ2-1,TRBV14,CASSRSGTYNEQFF
TRBD1,TRBJ1-5,TRBV11-2,CASSGDREDNQPQHF
.,TRBJ1-2,TRBV3-1/TRBV3-2,CASRQSQGFRYTF
.,TRBJ1-5,TRBV7-6,CASSLGGWREPQHF
.,TRBJ2-5,TRBV15,CATRRQAEETQYF
.,TRBJ1-4,TRBV30,CAWSPTTGIGEKLFF
TRBD1,TRBJ1-6,TRBV6-1,CASSEVTGDNSPLHF
TRBD1,TRBJ2-7,TRBV5-1,CASNPSGTGGYEQYF
.,TRBJ1-2,TRBV28,CASSNPGIYGYTF
.,TRBJ1-4,TRBV5-1,CASSLEGMNEKLFF